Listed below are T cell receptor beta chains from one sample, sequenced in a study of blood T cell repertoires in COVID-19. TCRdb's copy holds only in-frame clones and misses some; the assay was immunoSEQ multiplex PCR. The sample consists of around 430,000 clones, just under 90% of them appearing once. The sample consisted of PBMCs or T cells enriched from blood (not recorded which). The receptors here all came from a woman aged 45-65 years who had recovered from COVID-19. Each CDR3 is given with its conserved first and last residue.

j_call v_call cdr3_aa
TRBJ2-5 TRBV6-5 CASSRGAALLETQYF
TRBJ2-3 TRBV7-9 CASSGLGRTDTQYF
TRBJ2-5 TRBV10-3 CAIKVTGGWGETQYF
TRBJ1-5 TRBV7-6 CASSSSGFGNQPQHF
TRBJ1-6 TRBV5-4 CASRRDRGNSPLHF
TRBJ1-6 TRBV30 CAWSFGERTPLHF
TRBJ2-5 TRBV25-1 CASSAPGGVTQYF
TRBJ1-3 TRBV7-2 CASSLKGLGNTIYF
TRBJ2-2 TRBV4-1 CASSQVFGGTENTGELFF
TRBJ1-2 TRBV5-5 CASSLVPGNYGYTF
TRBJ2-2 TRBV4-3 CASSQQTAPNTGELFF
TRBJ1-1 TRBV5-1 CASSAREQLMNTEAFF
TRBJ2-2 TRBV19 CASAQGRNAGELFF
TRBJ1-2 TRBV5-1 CASTPQTGNYGYTF
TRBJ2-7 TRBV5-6 CASSSGLAGDEQYF
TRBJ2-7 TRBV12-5 CASGLGQGNVVRQYF
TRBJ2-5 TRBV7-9 CASSSIWGEETQYF
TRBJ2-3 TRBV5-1 CASSLALAGTDTQYF
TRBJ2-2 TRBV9 CASSAVPGELFF
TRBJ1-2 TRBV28 CASHSVGEGYGYTF
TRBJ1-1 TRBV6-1 CASSEMTRGAFF
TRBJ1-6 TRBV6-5 CASSYLDRESPLHF
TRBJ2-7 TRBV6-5 CASSPQGQGKNEQYF
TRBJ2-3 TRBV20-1 CSAREVGTQYF
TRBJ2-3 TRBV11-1 CASSRDRGPDAQYF
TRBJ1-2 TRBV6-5 CASSYSWTGGLGYTF
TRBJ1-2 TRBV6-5 CASSGQIFYGYTF
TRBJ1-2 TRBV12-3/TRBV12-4 CASGQGFAYGYTF
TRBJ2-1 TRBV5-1 CASSLDGTSGYNEQFF
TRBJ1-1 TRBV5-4 CASSQGREEAFF
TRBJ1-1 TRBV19 CASSMAHNTEAFF
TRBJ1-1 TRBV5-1 CASSPTENTEAFF
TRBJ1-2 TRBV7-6 CASSLPGNYGYTF
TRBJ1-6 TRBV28 CASSFFGSPLHF
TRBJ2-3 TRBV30 CAWSDGGGGDTQYF
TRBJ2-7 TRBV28 CASSYRVGEQYF
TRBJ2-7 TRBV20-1 CSAVGDEQYF
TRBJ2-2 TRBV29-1 CSVEAGRGRSGELFF
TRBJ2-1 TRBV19 CASTTSGEYNEQFF
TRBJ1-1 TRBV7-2 CASSQIRGSLNTEAFF
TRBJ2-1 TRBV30 CAWVENNEQFF
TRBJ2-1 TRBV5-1 CASGLAGSNEQFF
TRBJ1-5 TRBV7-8 CASNKGGGPQPQHF
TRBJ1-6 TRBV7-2 CASSTRTGLSNSPLHF
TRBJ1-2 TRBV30 CAWSGQGFYGYTF
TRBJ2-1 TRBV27 CASSPRRRGLYNEQFF
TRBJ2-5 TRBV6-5 CASSLSPGETQYF
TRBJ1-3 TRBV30 CALGRDFSGNTIYF
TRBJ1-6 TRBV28 CASSLFGTANSPLHF
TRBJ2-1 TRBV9 CASSVVASSNEQFF
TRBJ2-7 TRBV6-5 CASSFGPSGGEQYF
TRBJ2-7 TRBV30 CAWASRPGGAEQYF
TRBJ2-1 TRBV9 CASSDSRDREIHNEQFF